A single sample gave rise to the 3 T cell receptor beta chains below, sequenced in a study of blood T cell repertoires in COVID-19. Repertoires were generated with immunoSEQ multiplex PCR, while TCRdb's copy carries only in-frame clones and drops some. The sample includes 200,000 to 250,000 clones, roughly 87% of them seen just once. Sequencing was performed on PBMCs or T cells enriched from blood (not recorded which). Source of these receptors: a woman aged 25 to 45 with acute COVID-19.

CDR3 amino acids: CASSPPGGPGGYTF. The CDR3 bases are TGTGCCAGCTCACCACCCGGAGGGCCGGGGGGCTACACCTTC. The V and J genes are TRBV18 and TRBJ1-2; D unresolved. CDR1 is KGHSH, CDR2 LQKENI, per germline. Trimming removed 0 bases at V and 8 bases at J, with 13 bases between. The CDR3 consists of 14 residues.

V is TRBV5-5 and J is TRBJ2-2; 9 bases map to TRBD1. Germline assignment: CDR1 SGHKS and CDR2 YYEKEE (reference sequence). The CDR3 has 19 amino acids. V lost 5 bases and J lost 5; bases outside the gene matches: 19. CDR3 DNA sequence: TGTGCCAGCAGTTCAATCCCTCCGGGACAGGGAGGAAGAACCGGGGAGCTGTTTTTT. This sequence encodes CASSSIPPGQGGRTGELFF.

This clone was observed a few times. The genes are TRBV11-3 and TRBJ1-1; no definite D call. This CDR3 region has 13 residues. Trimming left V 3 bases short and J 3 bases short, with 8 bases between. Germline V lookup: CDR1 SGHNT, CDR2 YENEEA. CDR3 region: CASSFSQYTEAFF. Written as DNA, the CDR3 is TGTGCCAGCAGCTTCTCACAGTACACTGAAGCTTTCTTT.